These T cell receptor beta chains were read from a single sample in a study of CXCR3-negative and CXCR3-positive naive CD8 T cells. TCRdb re-analyzed the 5' RACE reads; it lists each CDR3 protein once, without DNA. The listing records 140,000 to 150,000 distinct CDR3 sequences. Sequencing was performed on naive CXCR3+ CD8+ T cells from blood. These receptors all stem from a human donor in good health. Some clones in this sample may be carry-over from other donors' samples. The CDR3 runs from the conserved cysteine through the conserved F or W.

v_gene	j_gene	CDR3aa
TRBV7-2	TRBJ2-7	CASSPDGFQEQYF
TRBV29-1	TRBJ1-2	CSVEVHSGGYGYTF
TRBV29-1	TRBJ2-2	CSVDLRGTGELFF
TRBV20-1	TRBJ2-2	CSAREGGDRGTGELFF
TRBV29-1	TRBJ2-5	CSVVDLWATQYF
TRBV7-9	TRBJ2-5	CASSTTRRQGLQETQYF
TRBV28	TRBJ1-5	CASSPPRIYSNQPQHF
TRBV12-3/TRBV12-4	TRBJ2-2	CASLNTGELFF
TRBV29-1	TRBJ2-1	CSVGDAPSPEQFF
TRBV3-1	TRBJ1-2	CASSQDGGYTF
TRBV29-1	TRBJ2-3	CSVEDSGREAQWDTQYF
TRBV29-1	TRBJ2-5	CSVEGLAGGQETQYF
TRBV24-1	TRBJ2-2	CATSRGGAWNTGELFF
TRBV20-1	TRBJ1-1	CSASWVNTEAFF
TRBV6-5	TRBJ2-7	CASRSSFEQYF
TRBV4-2	TRBJ2-7	CASSQGGTRTYEQYF
TRBV7-9	TRBJ2-3	CASSHPQGARDTQYF
TRBV29-1	TRBJ2-5	CSVDGRAPGETQYF
TRBV9	TRBJ1-1	CASNVGGGSTEAFF